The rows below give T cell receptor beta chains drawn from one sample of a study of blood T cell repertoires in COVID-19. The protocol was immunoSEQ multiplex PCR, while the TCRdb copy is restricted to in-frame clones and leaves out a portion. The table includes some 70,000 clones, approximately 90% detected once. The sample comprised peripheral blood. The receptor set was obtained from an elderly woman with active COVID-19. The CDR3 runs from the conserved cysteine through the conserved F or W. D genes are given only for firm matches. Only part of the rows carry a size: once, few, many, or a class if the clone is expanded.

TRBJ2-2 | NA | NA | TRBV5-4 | CASSSLGGGGVGELFF | TGTGCCAGCAGCTCCCTAGGCGGAGGGGGGGTCGGGGAGCTGTTTTTT
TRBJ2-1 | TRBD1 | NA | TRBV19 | CASSMREDRANYNEQFF | TGTGCCAGTAGTATGCGAGAGGACAGGGCGAACTACAATGAGCAGTTCTTC
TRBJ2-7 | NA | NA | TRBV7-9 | CASSLVALGTRYEQYF | TGTGCCAGCAGCTTAGTCGCCCTTGGCACCCGCTACGAGCAGTACTTC
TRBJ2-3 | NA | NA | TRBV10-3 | CAISAPGLSTDTQYF | TGTGCCATCAGTGCCCCAGGCCTAAGCACAGATACGCAGTATTTT
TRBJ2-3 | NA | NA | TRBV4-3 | CASSQENADTQYF | TGCGCCAGCAGCCAGGAGAACGCAGATACGCAGTATTTT
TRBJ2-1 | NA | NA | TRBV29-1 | CSVAGESNEQFF | TGCAGCGTTGCGGGAGAGAGCAATGAGCAGTTCTTC
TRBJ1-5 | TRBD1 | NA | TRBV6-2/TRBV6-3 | CASSPSRDRVQPQHF | TGTGCCAGCAGCCCGTCCCGGGACAGGGTTCAGCCCCAGCATTTT
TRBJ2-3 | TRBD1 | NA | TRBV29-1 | CSVGTGITDTQYF | TGCAGCGTCGGGACAGGTATAACAGATACGCAGTATTTT
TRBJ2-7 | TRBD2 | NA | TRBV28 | CASSRGGQGSYEQYF | TGTGCCAGCAGCCGGGGGGGGCAGGGGTCCTACGAGCAGTACTTC
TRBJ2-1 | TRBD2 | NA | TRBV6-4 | CASSVLAGPYNEQFF | TGTGCCAGCAGTGTACTAGCGGGGCCTTACAATGAGCAGTTCTTC
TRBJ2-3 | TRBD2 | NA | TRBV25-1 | CASSEPSGRRADTQYF | TGTGCCAGCAGTGAACCTAGCGGGAGGCGTGCAGATACGCAGTATTTT
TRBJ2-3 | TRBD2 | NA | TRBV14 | CASSQRSGTLTDTQYF | TGTGCCAGCAGCCAGAGAAGCGGGACCCTTACAGATACGCAGTATTTT
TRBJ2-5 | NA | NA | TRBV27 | CASSFRETQYF | TGTGCCAGCAGTTTCCGGGAGACCCAGTACTTC
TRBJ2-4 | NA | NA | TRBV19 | CASSPSPREANIQYF | TGTGCCAGTAGTCCCTCCCCAAGGGAGGCGAACATTCAGTACTTC
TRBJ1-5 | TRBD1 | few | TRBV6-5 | CASSSGGPTWQPQHF | TGTGCCAGCTCTTCAGGGGGCCCGACGTGGCAGCCCCAGCATTTT
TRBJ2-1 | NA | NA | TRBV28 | CASSSPSGTQPYEQFF | TGTGCCAGCAGTTCCCCCTCCGGGACTCAACCTTATGAGCAGTTCTTC
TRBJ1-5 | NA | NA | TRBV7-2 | CASSPGWNQPQHF | TGTGCCAGCAGCCCAGGGTGGAATCAGCCCCAGCATTTT
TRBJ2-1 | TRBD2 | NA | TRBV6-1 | CASSEAPPGGLDEQFF | TGTGCCAGCAGTGAAGCTCCGCCGGGAGGGTTGGATGAGCAGTTCTTC
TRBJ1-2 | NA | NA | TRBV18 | CASSPNKANYGYTF | TGTGCCAGCTCACCGAACAAAGCTAACTATGGCTACACCTTC
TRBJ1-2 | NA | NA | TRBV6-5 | CAILSRNYGYTF | TGTGCCATCCTAAGCCGTAACTATGGCTACACCTTC
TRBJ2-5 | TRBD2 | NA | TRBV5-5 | CASSLASGGQETQYF | TGTGCCAGCAGCTTGGCCTCGGGGGGACAAGAGACCCAGTACTTC
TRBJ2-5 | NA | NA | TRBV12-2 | CASQGGCRETQYF | TGTGCAAGCCAAGGGGGCTGCAGAGAGACCCAGTACTTC
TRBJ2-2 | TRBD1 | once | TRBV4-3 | CASSLRGQGDGELFF | TGCGCCAGCAGCCTTCGGGGACAGGGGGACGGGGAGCTGTTTTTT
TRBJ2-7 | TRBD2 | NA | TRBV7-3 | CASSWGTSGMYEQYF | TGTGCCAGCAGCTGGGGGACTAGCGGGATGTACGAGCAGTACTTC
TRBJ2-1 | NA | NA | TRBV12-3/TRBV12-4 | CASSRENNEQFF | TGTGCCAGCAGCCGGGAGAACAATGAGCAGTTCTTC
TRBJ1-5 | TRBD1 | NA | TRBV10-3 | CAISLDRGSNQPQHF | TGTGCCATCAGCCTGGACAGGGGGAGCAATCAGCCCCAGCATTTT
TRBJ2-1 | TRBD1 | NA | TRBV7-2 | CASSRRQGSEQFF | TGTGCCAGCAGCCGCCGACAGGGGTCTGAGCAGTTCTTC
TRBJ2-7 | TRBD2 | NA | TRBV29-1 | CSVEPRSGSYEQYF | TGCAGCGTTGAACCCCGAAGCGGGAGTTACGAGCAGTACTTC
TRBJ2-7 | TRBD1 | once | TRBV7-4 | CASTDREGYLDEQYF | TGTGCCAGCACCGACAGGGAAGGGTATCTGGACGAGCAGTACTTC
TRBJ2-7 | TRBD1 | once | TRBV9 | CASSETGQGANEQYF | TGTGCCAGCAGCGAGACGGGACAGGGGGCGAACGAGCAGTACTTC
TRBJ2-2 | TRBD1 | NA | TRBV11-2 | CASSPRDRGRTGELFF | TGTGCCAGCAGCCCCCGGGACAGGGGGAGGACCGGGGAGCTGTTTTTT
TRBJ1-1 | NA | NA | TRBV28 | CASSSIDRQNTEAFF | TGTGCCAGCAGTTCCATAGACAGGCAGAACACTGAAGCTTTCTTT
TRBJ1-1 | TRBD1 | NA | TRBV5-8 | CASSLSGQGTEAFF | TGTGCCAGCAGCTTGTCGGGACAGGGTACTGAAGCTTTCTTT
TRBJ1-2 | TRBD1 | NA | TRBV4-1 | CASSQNRDSNYGYTF | TGCGCCAGCAGCCAGAACAGGGACAGTAACTATGGCTACACCTTC
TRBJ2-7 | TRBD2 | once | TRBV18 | CASSPGTSGSGIHEQYF | TGTGCCAGCTCGCCGGGGACTAGCGGGAGTGGTATCCACGAGCAGTACTTC
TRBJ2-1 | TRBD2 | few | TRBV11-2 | CASSRAGSNEQFF | TGTGCCAGCAGCCGAGCGGGAAGCAATGAGCAGTTCTTC
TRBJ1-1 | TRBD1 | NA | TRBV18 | CASSPGQGAVSTEAFF | TGTGCCAGCTCACCAGGACAGGGGGCTGTGAGCACTGAAGCTTTCTTT
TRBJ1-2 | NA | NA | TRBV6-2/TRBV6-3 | CASSQGGGYTF | TGTGCCAGCAGCCAAGGAGGAGGCTACACCTTC
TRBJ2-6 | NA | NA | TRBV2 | CASRLVRFAGANVLTF | TGTGCCAGCAGACTAGTCAGGTTTGCTGGGGCCAACGTCCTGACTTTC
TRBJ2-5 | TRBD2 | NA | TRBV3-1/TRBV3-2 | CASSHTTSGRAEETQYF | TGTGCCAGCAGCCACACGACTAGCGGGAGGGCCGAAGAGACCCAGTACTTC
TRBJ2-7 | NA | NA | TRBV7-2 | CASSSAFGQYF | TGTGCCAGCAGCTCCGCCTTCGGGCAGTACTTC
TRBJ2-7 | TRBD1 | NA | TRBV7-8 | CASSLGTASYEQYF | TGTGCCAGCAGCCTAGGGACAGCCTCCTACGAGCAGTACTTC
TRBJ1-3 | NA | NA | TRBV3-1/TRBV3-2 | CASSQGRVLRSGNTIYF | TGTGCCAGCAGCCAAGGAAGAGTTCTCCGCTCTGGAAACACCATATATTTT
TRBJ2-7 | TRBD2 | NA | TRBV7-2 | CASSGSAGGEQYF | TGTGCCAGCAGCGGCTCGGCGGGAGGCGAGCAGTACTTC
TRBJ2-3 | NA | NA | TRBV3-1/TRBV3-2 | CASTTSGTGQYF | TGTGCCAGCACCACAAGCGGGACAGGGCAGTATTTT
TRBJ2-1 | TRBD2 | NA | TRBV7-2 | CASSLSSGSYNEQFF | TGTGCCAGCAGCTTATCTAGCGGGTCCTACAATGAGCAGTTCTTC
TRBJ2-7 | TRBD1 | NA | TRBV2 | CASKGQIYEQYF | TGTGCCAGCAAGGGACAGATCTACGAGCAGTACTTC
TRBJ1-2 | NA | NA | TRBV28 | CASSLRFLYGYTF | TGTGCCAGCAGTTTGAGGTTTCTGTATGGCTACACCTTC
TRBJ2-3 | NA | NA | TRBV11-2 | CASSLVSTPLADTQYF | TGTGCCAGCAGCTTAGTTTCTACTCCTCTGGCAGATACGCAGTATTTT
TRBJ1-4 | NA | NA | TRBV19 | CASTQRGLPGLGEKLFF | TGTGCCAGTACCCAAAGAGGACTGCCCGGGCTCGGAGAAAAACTGTTTTTT
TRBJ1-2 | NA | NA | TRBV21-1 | CASSTRKCSLNGYTF | TGTGCCAGCAGCACCCGAAAGTGTAGTTTGAATGGCTACACCTTC
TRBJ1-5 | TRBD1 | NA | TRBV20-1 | CSASPRQGGPQHF | TGCAGTGCTAGTCCCCGACAGGGGGGGCCCCAGCATTTT
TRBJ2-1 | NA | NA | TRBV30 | CAWATGTLHNEQFF | TGTGCCTGGGCTACCGGGACACTTCACAATGAGCAGTTCTTC
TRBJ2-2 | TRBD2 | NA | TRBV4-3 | CASSQVRGFGELFF | TGCGCCAGCAGCCAAGTGCGGGGGTTCGGGGAGCTGTTTTTT